This entry lists 7 T cell receptor beta chains sequenced from one sample in a study of shared clonotypes between healthy human individuals. TCRdb keeps only in-frame clones here, not all; method: immunoSEQ multiplex PCR. The sample lists 190,000 or so clones; approximately 70% were seen once. Specimen: memory CD4+ T cells sorted from blood. Subset given: CD45RA-negative fraction. The receptor source for this set is a man aged 30 to 45 in good health.

The chain has TRBV29-1 and TRBJ2-2; 9 nucleotides align to TRBD1. Germline V gene lookup returns CDR1 SQVTM and CDR2 ANQGSEA. This CDR3 has 13 amino acids. J gave up 4 bases and V 4 bases, and 1 base lay outside the gene matches. CDR3 coding DNA: TGCAGCGTTGGGGACAGGGCCACCGGGGAGCTGTTTTTT. It specifies CSVGDRATGELFF.

The chain is built from TRBV18 and TRBJ1-2; D is perhaps TRBD1 (6 bases). V was clipped by 2 bases and J by 2 bases, with 24 bases between them. This CDR3 region has 19 residues. The germline CDR1 and CDR2 sequences are KGHSH and LQKENI. The CDR3 region has the DNA TGTGCCAGCTCACCAACGTCGGGGGGGGGCACCACTCCAAACTATGGCTACACCTTC. Translation gives CASSPTSGGGTTPNYGYTF. The full variable domain, with the rest looked up from reference TRBV18 and TRBJ1-2, is NAGVMQNPRHLVRRRGQEARLRCSPMKGHSHVYWYRQLPEEGLKFMVYLQKENIIDESGMPKERFSAEFPKEGPSILRIQQVVRGDSAAYFCASSPTSGGGTTPNYGYTFGSGTRLTVV.

This clone was seen only a few times. J is TRBJ2-7 and V is TRBV2; the D gene is possibly TRBD1 (5 bases). Germline V gives CDR1 SNHLY, CDR2 FYNNEI. The CDR3 has 14 residues. The V and J ends lost 5 bases and 3 bases respectively, with 14 bases between them. CDR3 nucleotide sequence: TGTGCCAGCAGTTTGACAGATAACCTCTACGAGCAGTACTTC. It is translated as CASSLTDNLYEQYF.

The chain is built from TRBV30 and TRBJ1-2; no clear D gene. Per germline, CDR1 GTSNPN and CDR2 SVGIG (reference sequence). The CDR3 contains 16 residues. V was pared by 0 bases and J by 6 bases, with 20 bases between. CDR3 bases: TGTGCCTGGAGTGTACTCGGCCGGAGCTACCATAATGGCTACACCTTC. It is translated as CAWSVLGRSYHNGYTF.

The V call is TRBV27, the J call TRBJ2-1; 8 bases agree with TRBD2. The CDR3 is made up of 14 amino acids. Trimming took 6 bases from V and 4 from J; bases not matched to a gene: 5. CDR1 is MNHEY, CDR2 SMNVEV, per germline (reference sequence). The CDR3 DNA reads as TGTGCCAGCAGAGCCGGGACTAGGTACAATGAGCAGTTCTTC. It is translated as CASRAGTRYNEQFF.

V is TRBV15 and J is TRBJ2-3; the D is unclear. Trimming stripped 4 bases from V and 0 bases from J, with 14 bases between. The CDR3 has 16 residues. Per germline, CDR1 LNHNV and CDR2 YYDKDF (reference sequence). CDR3 DNA: TGTGCCACCAGCAACGGTCCAGCGAAGAGCACAGATACGCAGTATTTT. The encoded protein is CATSNGPAKSTDTQYF.

Written as DNA, the CDR3 is TGTGCCAGCAGTTCACCCGTCGGGAGTATGTGGAATGAGCAGTTCTTC. Protein: CASSSPVGSMWNEQFF. The genes are TRBV2 and TRBJ2-1; maybe TRBD2 (6 bases). The CDR3 contains 16 residues. The germline V and J ends were trimmed by 5 bases and 7 bases, with 21 bases remaining between them. The V gene's germline CDR1 is SNHLY and CDR2 FYNNEI.